The rows below give T cell receptor beta chains drawn from one sample of a study of blood T cell repertoires in COVID-19. Data came from immunoSEQ multiplex PCR; TCRdb stores just in-frame clones and leaves some out. Of about 100,000 clones in the sample, 80% to 90% were seen once. The sample was peripheral blood. The receptors stem from a man between 45 and 60 years old with acute or convalescent COVID-19. CDR3s include the opening cysteine and the closing phenylalanine or tryptophan.

cdr3_length: 13; v_call: TRBV6-5; j_call: TRBJ2-2; cdr3_aa: CASSPGGTGELFF
cdr3_length: 16; v_call: TRBV27; j_call: TRBJ2-7; cdr3_aa: CASSTLLGGIPHEQYF
cdr3_length: 15; v_call: TRBV15; j_call: TRBJ2-1; cdr3_aa: CATSRGSSGSNEQFF
cdr3_length: 11; v_call: TRBV20-1; j_call: TRBJ1-2; cdr3_aa: CSARTRRGYTF
cdr3_length: 18; v_call: TRBV5-1; j_call: TRBJ2-2; cdr3_aa: CASSLMVLTSGDTGELFF
cdr3_length: 15; v_call: TRBV24-1; j_call: TRBJ2-1; cdr3_aa: CATAGPGGTRDEQFF
cdr3_length: 13; v_call: TRBV6-4; j_call: TRBJ2-2; cdr3_aa: CASSDPYTGELFF
cdr3_length: 15; v_call: TRBV7-9; j_call: TRBJ2-3; cdr3_aa: CASRGTGSNTDTQYF
cdr3_length: 15; v_call: TRBV3-1/TRBV3-2; j_call: TRBJ2-7; cdr3_aa: CASSPLAGAGYEQYF
cdr3_length: 14; v_call: TRBV19; j_call: TRBJ1-1; cdr3_aa: CASSIRTANTEAFF
cdr3_length: 16; v_call: TRBV28; j_call: TRBJ1-2; cdr3_aa: CASSTPRQGANYGYTF
cdr3_length: 17; v_call: TRBV29-1; j_call: TRBJ1-1; cdr3_aa: CSVGGLPGQGSNTEAFF
cdr3_length: 17; v_call: TRBV28; j_call: TRBJ2-1; cdr3_aa: CASSQGTGSISYNEQFF
cdr3_length: 13; v_call: TRBV29-1; j_call: TRBJ2-7; cdr3_aa: CSVERRGGNEQYF